This passage covers 5 T cell receptor beta chains from one sample sequenced in a study of CD8 T cells in Susac syndrome. Reverse transcription of roughly 0.5 to 1 ug RNA was carried out with random hexamers. TCRdb re-derived calls from the immunoSEQ multiplex PCR reads in MiXCR, one entry per CDR3 protein. The repertoire includes some 300,000 distinct CDR3 sequences, about 82% of them detected once, and around 0.2% sits in the top ten. Material: CD8+ T cells from PBMCs. The receptors derive from a human donor with multiple sclerosis.

The chain employs TRBV20-1 and TRBJ2-1; possibly TRBD1 for D (6 bases). This CDR3 comprises 17 residues. Trimming took off 2 bases at V and 0 bases at J, with 17 bases between the two ends. Germline V lookup: CDR1 DFQATT, CDR2 SNEGSKA (reference sequence). The CDR3 is CSARSQPGQSSYNEQFF. The DNA for the CDR3 is TGCAGTGCTAGAAGCCAACCGGGACAAAGCTCCTACAATGAGCAGTTCTTC.

This chain uses TRBV28 with TRBJ1-5, with a weak D call TRBD1 (6 bases). Germline-derived CDR1 and CDR2 are MDHEN and SYDVKM. The V and J ends lost 2 bases and 3 bases respectively, with 17 bases between them. The CDR3 has 17 amino acids. In nucleotides, the CDR3 is TGTGCCAGCAGTTTACCCACTCGACAGGCGATCAATCAGCCCCAGCATTTT. As protein: CASSLPTRQAINQPQHF. Variable domain in full (rest from reference TRBV28 and TRBJ1-5): DVKVTQSSRYLVKRTGEKVFLECVQDMDHENMFWYRQDPGLGLRLIYFSYDVKMKEKGDIPEGYSVSREKKERFSLILESASTNQTSMYLCASSLPTRQAINQPQHFGDGTRLSIL.

The rearrangement uses TRBV10-2 and TRBJ2-1; D is unresolved. Germline lookup yields CDR1 WSHSY and CDR2 SAAADI. V was shortened by 2 bases and J by 2 bases, with 16 bases between the two germline ends. The CDR3 extends over 17 amino acids. CDR3 coding DNA: TGCGCCAGCAGTGAGGGCCTAGTCGAATCCCCCTACAATGAGCAGTTCTTC. It translates to CASSEGLVESPYNEQFF.

V gene TRBV16 combines with J gene TRBJ1-5; no firm D call. V was clipped by 7 bases and J by 6 bases, with 19 bases between them. Per the germline V gene, CDR1 is KGHSY and CDR2 is FQNENV. The CDR3 consists of 15 residues. In nucleotides, the CDR3 is TGTGCCAGCATTGCAATCCCGGGAGGAGGTCAGCCCCAGCATTTT. Its protein product is CASIAIPGGGQPQHF.

The rearrangement joins TRBV4-1 to TRBJ2-3; 9 nucleotides match TRBD1. Germline values: CDR1 MGHRA, CDR2 YSYEKL. The CDR3 extends over 16 amino acids. J lost 6 bases, V lost 0 bases, and 7 bases had no gene match. The CDR3 protein is CASSQEPDRGVDTQYF. The CDR3 nucleotides are TGCGCCAGCAGCCAAGAACCAGACAGGGGGGTGGATACGCAGTATTTT.